Below are 13 T cell receptor beta chains sequenced from a single sample in a study of blood T cell repertoires in COVID-19. Generated by immunoSEQ multiplex PCR, the TCRdb table keeps only in-frame clones and is missing some. The sample includes tens of thousands of clones, 79% seen only once; the top ten take about 32%. The sequencing sample was made of peripheral blood. All receptors come from a human donor in a cohort sampled during active COVID-19.

The chain has TRBV7-3 and TRBJ2-2, with TRBD1 identical over 8 bases. The CDR3 covers 15 residues. Germline loops: CDR1 SGHTA, CDR2 FQGTGA. V shed 4 bases and J 5 bases; nucleotides not matched to a gene: 6. This CDR3 reads CASSSDRDSTGELFF. The CDR3 DNA reads TGTGCCAGCAGCTCGGACAGGGATAGTACCGGGGAGCTGTTTTTT.

This chain links TRBV13 with TRBJ2-1, with TRBD2 matching over 10 bases. CDR1 PRHDT and CDR2 FYEKMQ come from the germline V gene (reference sequence). The CDR3 consists of 19 residues. V lost 2 bases to trimming and J lost 4 bases; unmatched junction nucleotides: 14. As DNA, the CDR3 is TGTGCCAGCAGCTTATTGCAGGGGATCAGTAGCGGGGGGTACAATGAGCAGTTCTTC. It yields the protein CASSLLQGISSGGYNEQFF. The full variable domain, in which reference TRBV13 and TRBJ2-1 provide the parts outside the CDR3, is AAGVIQSPRHLIKEKRETATLKCYPIPRHDTVYWYQQGPGQDPQFLISFYEKMQSDKGSIPDRFSAQQFSDYHSELNMSSLELGDSALYFCASSLLQGISSGGYNEQFFGPGTRLTVL.

This rearrangement joins TRBV9 to TRBJ2-7; 11 nucleotides agree with TRBD1. The CDR3 spans 15 residues. Looked up from germline, CDR1 is SGDLS and CDR2 is YYNGEE. V trimming: 4 bases; J trimming: 3 bases; junction bases outside the gene matches: 6. Written as DNA, the CDR3 is TGTGCCAGCAGCCTCCGGGACAGGGGGTTCTACGAGCAGTACTTC. It encodes CASSLRDRGFYEQYF. Based on the CDR3 plus reference TRBV9 and TRBJ2-7, the full variable domain is DSGVTQTPKHLITATGQRVTLRCSPRSGDLSVYWYQQSLDQGLQFLIQYYNGEERAKGNILERFSAQQFPDLHSELNLSSLELGDSALYFCASSLRDRGFYEQYFGPGTRLTVT.

This chain uses TRBV30 with TRBJ1-5, with a possible D match to TRBD1 (6 bases). V was shortened by 0 bases and J by 4 bases, with 10 bases between the two germline ends. Germline CDR1 and CDR2: GTSNPN and SVGIG (reference sequence). This CDR3 region has 14 residues. The CDR3 DNA sequence: TGTGCCTGGAGTGTTCGGACAGAAAATCAGCCCCAGCATTTT. This encodes CAWSVRTENQPQHF.

The chain joins TRBV6-6 to TRBJ2-7, with unresolved D. V lost 0 bases to trimming and J lost 4 bases, with 7 bases between them. This CDR3 is 13 amino acids long. Germline assignment: CDR1 MNHNY and CDR2 SVGAGI (reference sequence). The CDR3 sequence is CASSYSSQYEQYF. CDR3 bases: TGTGCCAGCAGTTACTCATCACAGTACGAGCAGTACTTC.

This clone was counted once. The gene calls are TRBV18 and TRBJ2-3; no reliable D call. The CDR3 runs 12 residues. Germline CDR1 reads KGHSH; CDR2 reads LQKENI. Trimming cost V 3 bases and J 5 bases, with 6 bases left between them. CDR3: CASSPQLDTQYF. CDR3 coding DNA: TGTGCCAGCTCACCGCAACTAGATACGCAGTATTTT.

The rearrangement joins TRBV2 to TRBJ2-5, with D possibly TRBD2 on 6 matching bases. Between the trimmed V and J ends, which lost 8 bases and 9 bases, there was a span of 7 bases. Germline V gene lookup returns CDR1 SNHLY and CDR2 FYNNEI. The CDR3 has 9 residues. The CDR3 bases are TGTGCCAGCGGGGAGGCCCAGTACTTC. Translation gives CASGEAQYF.

This chain uses TRBV4-3 with TRBJ2-2; 7 bases fit TRBD2. Germline V gene lookup returns CDR1 LGHNA and CDR2 YSLEER. The ends lost 3 bases at V and 3 bases at J; junction bases unmatched: 7. CDR3 length: 16 amino acids. CDR3 sequence: CASSQWGGRDTGELFF. For the CDR3, the DNA is TGCGCCAGCAGCCAGTGGGGGGGGAGAGACACCGGGGAGCTGTTTTTT.

This clone was detected only a few times. V usage is TRBV18 and J usage is TRBJ2-7; 8 bases align to TRBD1. CDR3 length: 13 amino acids. Trimming removed 4 bases from V and 5 bases from J; junction bases left unmatched: 4. Germline values: CDR1 KGHSH, CDR2 LQKENI. In DNA, the CDR3 is TGTGCCAGCTCACAACTGACAGGGGACGAGCAGTACTTC. Protein sequence: CASSQLTGDEQYF.

The chain couples TRBV20-1 to TRBJ2-1; 12 nucleotides agree with TRBD2. Per the germline V gene, CDR1 is DFQATT and CDR2 is SNEGSKA (reference sequence). V dropped 3 bases and J dropped 7; count of bases not matched to a gene: 10. The length of the CDR3 is 16 residues. The CDR3 DNA reads TGCAGTGCTAGTGTTGGCGCTAGCGGGAGGGCGAATGAGCAGTTCTTC. Protein: CSASVGASGRANEQFF.

This clone was picked up one time. The genes are TRBV18 and TRBJ2-7, with unresolved D. Germline lookup yields CDR1 KGHSH and CDR2 LQKENI. V lost 3 bases, J lost 2 bases, and 11 bases lay in between. There are 14 residues in the CDR3. CDR3 DNA sequence: TGTGCCAGCTCACCGAAGACTGGCCCCTACGAGCAGTACTTC. Protein product: CASSPKTGPYEQYF.

The V call is TRBV9, the J call TRBJ2-1; D is perhaps TRBD2 (5 bases). V gave up 4 bases and J gave up 7 bases, with 18 bases separating them. Germline V gene sequence: CDR1 SGDLS, CDR2 YYNGEE. This CDR3 is built from 15 residues. The CDR3 spells CASSTDFRSGNEQFF. The CDR3, as DNA: TGTGCCAGCAGCACGGACTTTCGTTCGGGGAATGAGCAGTTCTTC.

V gene TRBV6-6 combines with J gene TRBJ1-5, with 8 positions matching TRBD1. Germline CDR1 is MNHNY and CDR2 is SVGAGI (reference sequence). The CDR3 consists of 15 residues. After removal of 2 bases from V and 6 bases from J, the junction contained 6 bases not matched to a gene. The CDR3 region has the DNA TGTGCCAGCAGTTACCGGGCAGGGGGCGGTCAGCCCCAGCATTTT. This codes for CASSYRAGGGQPQHF.